This T cell receptor (beta chain) was sequenced for a study of cytomegalovirus exposure and HLA in healthy donors. Study-wide background: In a later analysis, it was reported that the approximately 120 validation repertoires had been produced on the same platform as the 670 or so repertoires belonging to the first cohort. Study results and caveats: Rarity marked most TCR sequences, yet some public TCRs occurred in many donors. CMV antigen specificity was confirmed in vitro for a few CMV-associated chains.

In regard to this clone: Its antigen is unknown.

Profiling relied on immunoSEQ multiplex PCR, and the TCRdb table lists in-frame clones only, not all of them. This sample has 110,000 to 150,000 clones, with 75% to 90% found just once. Trimming shortened V by 5 bases and J by 0 bases, and 20 bases separated the two germline ends. Germline V gene lookup returns CDR1 MNHEY and CDR2 SMNVEV (reference sequence). This CDR3 has 19 residues. The chain combines TRBV27 with TRBJ1-6, with D possibly TRBD1 on 6 matching bases. Sequencing was done on a sample of PBMCs. The clonotype comes from a young woman in good health and CMV-seropositive. The CDR3 is CASSNKGQHQSSYNSPLHF. As DNA, the CDR3 is TGTGCCAGCAGTAACAAGGGACAACACCAGAGCTCCTATAATTCACCCCTCCACTTT.